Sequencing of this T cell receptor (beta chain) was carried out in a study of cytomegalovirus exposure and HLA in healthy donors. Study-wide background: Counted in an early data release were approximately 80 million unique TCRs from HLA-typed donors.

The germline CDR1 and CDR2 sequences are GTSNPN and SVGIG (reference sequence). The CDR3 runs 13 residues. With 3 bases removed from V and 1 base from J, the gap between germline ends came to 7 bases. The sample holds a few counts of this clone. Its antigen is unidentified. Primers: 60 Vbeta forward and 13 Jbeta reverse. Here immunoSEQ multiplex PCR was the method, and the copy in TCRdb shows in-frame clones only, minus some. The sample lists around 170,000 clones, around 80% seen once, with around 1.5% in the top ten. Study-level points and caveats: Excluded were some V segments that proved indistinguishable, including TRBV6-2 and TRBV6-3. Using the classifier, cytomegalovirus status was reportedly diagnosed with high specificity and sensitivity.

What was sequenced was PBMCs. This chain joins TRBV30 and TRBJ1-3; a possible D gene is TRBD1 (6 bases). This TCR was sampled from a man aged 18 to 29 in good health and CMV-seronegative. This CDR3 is CAWRQGSGNTIYF. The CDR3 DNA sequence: TGTGCCTGGAGACAGGGTTCTGGAAACACCATATATTTT.